This T cell receptor beta chain originates from a study of long-term antiretroviral therapy in people with HIV. The CDR3 runs to 16 residues. Per the germline V gene, CDR1 is SGHNT and CDR2 is YENEEA. The V gene lost 7 bases and the J gene lost 0 bases, with 15 bases spanning the gap. Two or more post-ART PBMC samples, plus at least one pre-ART sample, were available for each donor. This clone was counted a single time. The assay used was immunoSEQ (version v3.0), run at survey level. TCRdb keeps only in-frame clones here, not all; method: immunoSEQ multiplex PCR. Of 19,000 or so clones in the sample, about 80% were seen once.

Source: unsorted PBMCs, taken 0.3 years before starting antiretroviral therapy. V is TRBV11-3 and J is TRBJ1-4, with D uncertain. The sequence derives from a man aged 50 to 60 with HIV. DNA for the CDR3: TGTGCCAGCACCCTCGGGGATGGAGCAACTAATGAAAAACTGTTTTTT. Translated: CASTLGDGATNEKLFF.